What follows are 24 T cell receptor beta chains derived from one specimen sequenced in a study of T cells in Graves' hyperthyroidism and ophthalmopathy. TCR beta CDR3 sequences were amplified from RNA transcripts. Carried out on the TCR CDR3, a first-round RT-PCR used the HTBI primer set. TCRdb fed the multiplex PCR reads into MiXCR, producing one record per CDR3 protein. Here the sample spans about 530,000 distinct CDR3 sequences, more than 15% being singletons. Sequencing was carried out using blood. The source is a woman aged 18-30 years with Graves' ophthalmopathy.

In its sample, this clonotype was seen many times. The rearrangement uses TRBV2 and TRBJ2-3; a possible D gene is TRBD2 (6 bases). Trimming took 0 bases from V and 6 from J, leaving 10 bases between them. This CDR3 region has 14 residues. Looked up from germline, CDR1 is SNHLY and CDR2 is FYNNEI. The CDR3 is CASSEAEGMDTQYF. As DNA, the CDR3 is TGTGCCAGCAGTGAAGCGGAGGGAATGGATACGCAGTATTTT.

This clonotype was observed a single time. The chain is built from TRBV2 and TRBJ1-5, with TRBD1 matching over 8 bases. This CDR3 region has 14 residues. Germline V lookup: CDR1 SNHLY, CDR2 FYNNEI. V gave up 6 bases and J gave up 6 bases; unmatched junction bases: 7. Here the CDR3 DNA reads TGTGCCAGCAGAGAGACAGGGGCGGGTCAGCCCCAGCATTTT. Its protein product is CASRETGAGQPQHF.

This clonotype was seen ten or more times. This chain links TRBV19 with TRBJ1-1, with D unclear. The germline CDR1 and CDR2 sequences are LNHDA and SQIVND (reference sequence). Trimming took 3 bases from V and 4 from J, leaving 9 bases between them. This CDR3 has 13 amino acids. The CDR3 protein is CASSMALGTEAFF. In DNA form, the CDR3 reads TGTGCCAGTAGTATGGCCTTGGGCACTGAAGCTTTCTTT.

Points on this clonotype: This clone may be a read error of a much larger clone one base away. The chain carries TRBV5-1 and TRBJ2-5, with D unclear. Germline-derived CDR1 and CDR2 are SGHRS and YFSETQ. The CDR3 is 13 residues long. The CDR3 region is CTSSAGSYETQYF. For the CDR3, the DNA is TGTACCAGCAGCGCTGGGTCATACGAGACCCAGTACTTC.

This clonotype was detected many times. V gene TRBV2 combines with J gene TRBJ1-3, with D possibly being TRBD1 (5 bases). Trimming cost V 5 bases and J 4 bases, with 18 bases left between them. Germline CDR1 reads SNHLY; CDR2 reads FYNNEI. This CDR3 has 16 amino acids. The CDR3 DNA reads as TGTGCCAGCAGTCCATTCGGATCGGGGGTGGGAAACACCATATATTTT. Protein: CASSPFGSGVGNTIYF.

V usage is TRBV24-1 and J usage is TRBJ2-1; D may match TRBD1 or TRBD2 (5 bases each). CDR1 KGHDR and CDR2 SFDVKD come from the germline V gene. The CDR3 consists of 14 residues. Trimming removed 1 base at V and 10 bases at J, with 13 bases between. CDR3 DNA sequence: TGTGCCACCAGTGATTTTACTAGGGGATGGGAGCAGTTCTTC. It codes for CATSDFTRGWEQFF.

This clonotype was seen ten or more times. The chain joins TRBV28 to TRBJ2-1; D might be TRBD2 (6 bases). V dropped 5 bases and J dropped 10 bases, with 21 bases sitting between them. Germline lookup yields CDR1 MDHEN and CDR2 SYDVKM. The CDR3 is 15 amino acids. The chain's CDR3 is CASSTSGLAKEEQFF. The CDR3 DNA sequence: TGTGCCAGCAGTACCTCGGGACTCGCGAAGGAGGAGCAGTTCTTC.

This clonotype was recorded many times. The rearrangement uses TRBV28 and TRBJ2-7, with D perhaps matching TRBD1 (6 bases). V dropped 6 bases and J dropped 0 bases, with 21 bases sitting between them. Germline assignment: CDR1 MDHEN and CDR2 SYDVKM. This CDR3 has 17 residues. CDR3 amino acids: CASSPVIGLGASYEQYF. The CDR3 bases are TGTGCCAGCAGCCCCGTGATTGGTCTGGGGGCCTCCTACGAGCAGTACTTC.

This clonotype has more than one count but fewer than ten. The chain's CDR3 is CASRPARGLYEQYF. CDR3 nucleotide sequence: TGTGCCAGCAGACCTGCCAGGGGGCTCTACGAGCAGTACTTC. The chain has TRBV28 and TRBJ2-7, with 8 bases aligning to TRBD1. The germline V gene encodes CDR1 MDHEN and CDR2 SYDVKM. Trimming cost V 6 bases and J 3 bases; bases outside gene matches: 7. The CDR3 length is 14 residues.

This clonotype was seen a few times. This chain joins TRBV11-2 and TRBJ2-1; D is unclear. Germline CDR1 and CDR2: SGHAT and FQNNGV. This CDR3 contains 13 residues. Trimming stripped 2 bases from V and 15 bases from J, with 17 bases between. CDR3: CASSLMTAQNPFF. In DNA form, the CDR3 reads TGTGCCAGCAGCTTAATGACCGCGCAGAACCCGTTCTTC.

This clonotype was counted ten times or more. The genes are TRBV27 and TRBJ2-1; D is perhaps TRBD1 or TRBD2 (5 bases each). Per germline, CDR1 MNHEY and CDR2 SMNVEV (reference sequence). Trimming shortened V by 3 bases and J by 0 bases, and 12 bases separated the two germline ends. CDR3 length: 16 residues. The CDR3 nucleotides read TGTGCCAGCAGTTTGAGGGGTCCGAGCTCCTACAATGAGCAGTTCTTC. Translating gives CASSLRGPSSYNEQFF.

The sample holds many counts of this clonotype. This chain connects TRBV5-6 to TRBJ2-7; 9 bases map to TRBD1. V shed 0 bases and J 3 bases; nucleotides not matched to a gene: 7. The CDR3 is 16 residues long. From germline, CDR1 is SGHDT and CDR2 YYEEEE. The CDR3 nucleotides read TGTGCCAGCAGCTTGGTGGGACAGGGAGGAAACTACGAGCAGTACTTC. It specifies CASSLVGQGGNYEQYF. The entire variable domain, with the rest obtained from reference TRBV5-6 and TRBJ2-7, is as follows: DAGVTQSPTHLIKTRGQQVTLRCSPKSGHDTVSWYQQALGQGPQFIFQYYEEEERQRGNFPDRFSGHQFPNYSSELNVNALLLGDSALYLCASSLVGQGGNYEQYFGPGTRLTVT.

The chain is built from TRBV5-1 and TRBJ2-1, with 8 bases identical to TRBD2. J was trimmed by 4 bases and V by 9 bases; bases with no gene match: 9. This CDR3 spans 14 amino acids. Germline V CDR1 and CDR2: SGHRS, YFSETQ. The DNA of the CDR3 is TGCGCCACCAGTAGCGGGGAGGATTACAATGAGCAGTTCTTC. Its translation is CATSSGEDYNEQFF.

The genes are TRBV7-3 and TRBJ2-7, with D unclear. V lost 5 bases, J lost 1 base, and 12 bases lay in between. The CDR3 length is 14 residues. Germline-derived CDR1 and CDR2 are SGHTA and FQGTGA. The DNA for the CDR3 is TGTGCCAGCAGCCAAGCCTCCAGTTCCTACGAGCAGTACTTC. Residues: CASSQASSSYEQYF.

This clonotype was observed at least ten times. V gene TRBV28 combines with J gene TRBJ2-7; TRBD1 matches at 7 bases. With V trimmed by 8 bases and J by 2 bases, 9 bases remained unmatched. Germline V gene data show CDR1 as MDHEN and CDR2 as SYDVKM. This CDR3 has 14 amino acids. CDR3 sequence (DNA): TGTGCCAGCCGCGACAGGGTTGTAACCTACGAGCAGTACTTC. It specifies CASRDRVVTYEQYF.

This sequence joins TRBV20-1 and TRBJ2-5; either TRBD1 or TRBD2 may supply D (5 bases each). V lost 4 bases, J lost 11 bases, and 11 bases lay in between. CDR3 length: 10 amino acids. CDR1 is DFQATT and CDR2 is SNEGSKA in the germline V gene (reference sequence). DNA of the CDR3: TGCAGTGCTATTAAGGGACCACAGTACTTC. Translating gives CSAIKGPQYF.

The rearrangement links TRBV12-3 or TRBV12-4 to TRBJ2-7; TRBD2 aligns across 7 bases. CDR3 length equals 16 residues. V dropped 3 bases and J dropped 4; count of bases not matched to a gene: 12. The CDR3 sequence is CASSFGRGVGVYEQYF. In DNA, the CDR3 is TGTGCCAGCAGTTTCGGACGGGGGGTGGGGGTGTACGAGCAGTACTTC.

In this sample, this clonotype turned up a few times. The rearrangement joins TRBV24-1 to TRBJ2-7; TRBD2 matches 7 bases. Germline V CDR1 and CDR2: KGHDR, SFDVKD. This CDR3 has 14 residues. The trim removed 5 bases at V and 3 bases at J, leaving 6 bases unmatched. This CDR3 is CATSGPGGNYEQYF. Here the CDR3 DNA reads TGTGCCACCAGTGGTCCGGGAGGAAACTACGAGCAGTACTTC.

This clonotype was detected only a few times. The chain recombines TRBV6-5 with TRBJ1-2; D is unresolved. The CDR3 is 16 amino acids. The germline CDR1 and CDR2 sequences are MNHEY and SVGAGI. V dropped 1 base and J dropped 8 bases, with 20 bases sitting between them. The CDR3 DNA reads TGTGCCAGCAGTTACTTACCGTCGACCGGGAAGAGAGGCTACACCTTC. This translates into CASSYLPSTGKRGYTF.

This clonotype was recorded at least ten times. The V and J genes are TRBV5-5 and TRBJ1-5; D may be TRBD1 (5 bases). Germline V gene data show CDR1 as SGHKS and CDR2 as YYEKEE (reference sequence). Trimming pared 3 bases from V and 0 bases from J, leaving 10 bases between. This CDR3 has 15 amino acids. The CDR3 DNA reads TGTGCCAGCAGCTCGACAGCTTATAGCAATCAGCCCCAGCATTTT. Translation: CASSSTAYSNQPQHF. Based on the CDR3 plus reference TRBV5-5 and TRBJ1-5, the full variable domain is DAGVTQSPTHLIKTRGQQVTLRCSPISGHKSVSWYQQVLGQGPQFIFQYYEKEERGRGNFPDRFSARQFPNYSSELNVNALLLGDSALYLCASSSTAYSNQPQHFGDGTRLSIL.

This clonotype was seen only a few times. V usage is TRBV5-8 and J usage is TRBJ2-3, with 9 bases identical to TRBD2. Germline CDR1 SGHTS, CDR2 YDEGEE. The V gene end was trimmed by 4 bases and the J gene end by 1 base; junction bases not matched to a gene: 7. CDR3 length: 16 amino acids. The CDR3 sequence is CASSRRASGGTDTQYF. CDR3 nucleotide sequence: TGTGCCAGCAGCCGGAGGGCTAGCGGGGGCACAGATACGCAGTATTTT.

This clonotype was observed at least ten times. The chain employs TRBV3-1 and TRBJ1-2; D unresolved. V lost 2 bases and J lost 7, with 8 bases in between. The CDR3 is 12 residues long. The germline CDR1 and CDR2 sequences are LGHDT and YNNKEL (reference sequence). CDR3 sequence (DNA): TGTGCCAGCAGCCAACAGGTCGGTGGCTACACCTTC. This codes for CASSQQVGGYTF. The full variable domain, with the rest looked up from reference TRBV3-1 and TRBJ1-2, is DTAVSQTPKYLVTQMGNDKSIKCEQNLGHDTMYWYKQDSKKFLKIMFSYNNKELIINETVPNRFSPKSPDKAHLNLHINSLELGDSAVYFCASSQQVGGYTFGSGTRLTVV.

The V gene is TRBV4-1, the J gene TRBJ1-5; the match to TRBD1 covers 8 bases. From germline, CDR1 is MGHRA and CDR2 YSYEKL. The CDR3 covers 16 residues. The ends lost 1 base at V and 7 bases at J; junction bases unmatched: 9. DNA for the CDR3: TGCGCCAGCAGCCAAGGATCGGCCAGGGGGCCACAGCCCCAGCATTTT. Translation gives CASSQGSARGPQPQHF.

This clonotype was counted many times. The gene calls are TRBV3-1 and TRBJ1-2; 7 bases fit TRBD1. CDR1 and CDR2 (germline): LGHDT, YNNKEL (reference sequence). The junction had 3 bases not matched to a gene; V was cut back by 1 base and J by 7 bases. CDR3 length equals 13 residues. CDR3 protein: CASSQVTGPGYTF. DNA of the CDR3: TGTGCCAGCAGCCAAGTGACAGGGCCTGGCTACACCTTC.